A single sample gave rise to the 13 T cell receptor beta chains below, sequenced in a study of blood T cell repertoires in COVID-19 (dated by TCRdb to about 2020). Receptor amplification or capture employed the immunoSEQ multiplex PCR assay. TCRdb's version of the immuneACCESS table is confined to in-frame rearrangements and falls short of the full clone set. An unresolved V gene accounts for under half of the shortfall where checked; the remainder is of unknown origin. The sample table holds a few hundred thousand clones, of which less than 90% were seen once. Of the sample, 13% is held by the ten largest clones. Material for sequencing was peripheral blood. These receptors all come from a woman in her 70s with COVID-19, enrolled during active disease.

The V call is TRBV11-2, the J call TRBJ2-7; 11 positions match TRBD2. The germline CDR1 and CDR2 sequences are SGHAT and FQNNGV. Unmatched junction bases numbered 11, after V lost 7 bases and J lost 6 bases. The CDR3 contains 15 residues. As DNA, the CDR3 is TGTGCCAGCACCTCGGTAGCGGGGGGGCCCGGCGAGCAGTACTTC. Translating gives CASTSVAGGPGEQYF.

The chain couples TRBV7-2 to TRBJ1-6; weak D call: TRBD1 (5 bases). V shed 2 bases and J shed 3 bases, with 14 bases lying between them. The germline CDR1 and CDR2 sequences are SGHTA and FQGNSA. The CDR3 has 17 residues. The CDR3 DNA follows: TGTGCCAGCAGCTTACAGGGTCAGGCCTTCTATAATTCACCCCTCCACTTT. Translation: CASSLQGQAFYNSPLHF.

For the CDR3, the DNA is TGCGCCAGCAGCTTGGACGGACACTCTGGGGCCAACGTCCTGACTTTC. Translated: CASSLDGHSGANVLTF. V usage is TRBV5-1 and J usage is TRBJ2-6; weak D call: TRBD1 (5 bases). V was clipped by 0 bases and J by 0 bases, with 7 bases between them. CDR1 and CDR2 from the germline V gene are SGHRS and YFSETQ. The CDR3 runs to 16 residues. Filled out from reference TRBV5-1 and TRBJ2-6, the complete variable domain reads KAGVTQTPRYLIKTRGQQVTLSCSPISGHRSVSWYQQTPGQGLQFLFEYFSETQRNKGNFPGRFSGRQFSNSRSEMNVSTLELGDSALYLCASSLDGHSGANVLTFGAGSRLTVL.

Comments on this clone: Within the sample, other DNA sequences also encode this same CDR3. V is TRBV27 and J is TRBJ2-7; D not certain. Trimming shortened V by 2 bases and J by 0 bases, and 8 bases separated the two germline ends. The length of the CDR3 is 14 residues. Germline V gives CDR1 MNHEY, CDR2 SMNVEV (reference sequence). CDR3 in amino acids: CASSLAGSSYEQYF. CDR3 DNA sequence: TGTGCCAGCAGTTTAGCAGGCAGCTCCTACGAGCAGTACTTC.

V usage is TRBV3-1 (or the pseudogene TRBV3-2) and J usage is TRBJ2-2; 8 bases match TRBD2. This CDR3 is built from 21 residues. V lost 5 bases and J lost 8; bases outside the gene matches: 28. CDR1 and CDR2 from the germline V gene are LGHDT and YNNKEL (reference sequence). CDR3 DNA sequence: TGTGCCAGCAGCTACGCCCTGGGACTAAGCGGGGGTGCCCTCTTCCGTGGGGAGCTGTTTTTT. It codes for CASSYALGLSGGALFRGELFF.

The chain has TRBV19 and TRBJ1-5; D possibly corresponds to TRBD1 (5 bases). V was pared by 5 bases and J by 9 bases, with 20 bases between. CDR1 LNHDA and CDR2 SQIVND come from the germline V gene (reference sequence). The CDR3 contains 15 residues. The CDR3 DNA sequence: TGTGCCAGTAGTTCAGGGCGGGGGGGATTAAGGCCCCAGCATTTT. Translated: CASSSGRGGLRPQHF.

J is TRBJ2-5 and V is TRBV5-1; TRBD2 matches 16 bases. The V gene's germline CDR1 is SGHRS and CDR2 YFSETQ. The CDR3 consists of 18 residues. V trimming: 3 bases; J trimming: 5 bases; junction bases outside the gene matches: 10. The CDR3 DNA is TGCGCCAGCAGCTCCGAACCCCTGGGACTAGCGGGGGGGGAGACCCAGTACTTC. Its translation: CASSSEPLGLAGGETQYF.

V is TRBV27 and J is TRBJ2-2; no clear D gene. V was trimmed by 7 bases and J by 4 bases, leaving 13 bases between them. Germline V CDR1 and CDR2: MNHEY, SMNVEV (reference sequence). This CDR3 is 14 amino acids long. The CDR3 sequence is CASTRLGSTGELFF. The CDR3 nucleotides read TGTGCCAGCACTAGGTTAGGCAGCACCGGGGAGCTGTTTTTT.

The table lists this clone with a count of one. The rearrangement uses TRBV2 and TRBJ1-6; 7 bases align to TRBD1. Germline lookup yields CDR1 SNHLY and CDR2 FYNNEI. The length of the CDR3 is 16 residues. V lost 5 bases to trimming and J lost 6 bases; unmatched junction nucleotides: 10. CDR3 residues: CASSFKPGQTNSPLHF. The CDR3 DNA reads TGTGCCAGCAGTTTCAAACCGGGACAGACTAATTCACCCCTCCACTTT. Full variable domain (outside the CDR3, taken from reference TRBV2 and TRBJ1-6): EPEVTQTPSHQVTQMGQEVILRCVPISNHLYFYWYRQILGQKVEFLVSFYNNEISEKSEIFDDQFSVERPDGSNFTLKIRSTKLEDSAMYFCASSFKPGQTNSPLHFGNGTRLTVT.

V gene TRBV28 combines with J gene TRBJ2-3; a weak D match, TRBD2 (7 bases). CDR1 MDHEN and CDR2 SYDVKM come from the germline V gene. The CDR3 runs to 15 residues. The germline V and J ends were trimmed by 6 bases and 2 bases, with 15 bases remaining between them. The CDR3: CASRFRGGTTDTQYF. CDR3 nucleotide sequence: TGTGCCAGCAGGTTCAGGGGAGGGACCACAGATACGCAGTATTTT.

This chain joins TRBV3-1 (or the pseudogene TRBV3-2) and TRBJ1-1; no clear D gene. Germline CDR1 reads LGHDT; CDR2 reads YNNKEL (reference sequence). The CDR3 is 13 residues long. The V and J ends lost 3 bases and 2 bases respectively, with 7 bases between them. The CDR3 DNA follows: TGTGCCAGCAGCCAGTACACCAACACTGAAGCTTTCTTT. This codes for CASSQYTNTEAFF.

V and J are TRBV12-3 or TRBV12-4 and TRBJ1-1, with unresolved D. Trimming took 3 bases from V and 5 from J, leaving 10 bases between them. The CDR3 extends over 13 amino acids. The CDR3, as DNA: TGTGCCAGCAGTTTCGAAAAGGAGACTGAAGCTTTCTTT. Translated: CASSFEKETEAFF.

The chain combines TRBV5-1 with TRBJ2-2, with 9 nucleotides matching TRBD1. The germline gives CDR1 SGHRS, CDR2 YFSETQ. V was clipped by 1 base and J by 5 bases; unmatched bases: 3. The CDR3 is 15 amino acids. CDR3 coding DNA: TGCGCCAGCAGCTTGCTAGGACAGGGGACCGGGGAGCTGTTTTTT. Protein product: CASSLLGQGTGELFF.